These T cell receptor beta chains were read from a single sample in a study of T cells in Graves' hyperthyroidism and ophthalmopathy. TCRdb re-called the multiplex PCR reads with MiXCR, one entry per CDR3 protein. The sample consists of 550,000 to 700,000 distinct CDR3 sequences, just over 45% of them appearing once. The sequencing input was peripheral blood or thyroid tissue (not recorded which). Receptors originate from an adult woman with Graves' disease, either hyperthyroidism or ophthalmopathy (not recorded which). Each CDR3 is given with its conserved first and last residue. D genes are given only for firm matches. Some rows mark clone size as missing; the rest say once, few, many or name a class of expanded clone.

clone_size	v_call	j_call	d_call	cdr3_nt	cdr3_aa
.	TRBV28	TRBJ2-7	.	TGTACCAGCAGTTTATTGAGGACAGACTACGAGCAGTACTTC	CTSSLLRTDYEQYF
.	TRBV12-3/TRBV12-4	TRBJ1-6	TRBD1	TGTGCCAGCAGTTCACTCATACAGGGGGGCAAAAATTCACCCCTCCACTTT	CASSSLIQGGKNSPLHF
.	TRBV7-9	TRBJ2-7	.	TGTGCCAGCAGTGCCACCGGGACTCGAACCTACGAGCAGTACTTC	CASSATGTRTYEQYF
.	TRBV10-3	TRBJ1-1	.	TGTGCCATCAGTGCGGGGGGCATGAACACTGAAGCTTTCTTT	CAISAGGMNTEAFF
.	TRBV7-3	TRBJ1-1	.	TGTGCCAGCAGCCAGATGCCGACTAGCGGTAGCACAGAAGCTTTCTTT	CASSQMPTSGSTEAFF
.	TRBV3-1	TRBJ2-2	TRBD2	TGTGCCAGCAGCCAAGCATTCGGGACTATCTTAGCGAACACCGGGGAGCTGTTTTTT	CASSQAFGTILANTGELFF
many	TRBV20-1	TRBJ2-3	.	TGCAGTGCTAGACCCGATATAGATACGCAGTATTTT	CSARPDIDTQYF
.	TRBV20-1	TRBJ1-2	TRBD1	TGCAGTGCACCCGACCCCGGGACAGGGAGTCTCGGCTACACCTTC	CSAPDPGTGSLGYTF
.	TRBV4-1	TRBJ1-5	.	TGCGCCAGCAGCCAAGATTCAGGGCTGGATCAGCCCCAGCATTTT	CASSQDSGLDQPQHF
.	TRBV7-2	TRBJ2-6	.	TGTGCCAGCAGCCGCATACGCTCTGGGGCCAACGTCCTGACTTTC	CASSRIRSGANVLTF
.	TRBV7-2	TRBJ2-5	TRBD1	TGTGCCAGCAGCTCCGGAGGGACAGGGATTGAGACCCAGTACTTC	CASSSGGTGIETQYF
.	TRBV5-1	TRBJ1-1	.	TGCGCCAGCAGCCCGTCTCAAAAGGGGAACACTGAAGCTTTCTTT	CASSPSQKGNTEAFF
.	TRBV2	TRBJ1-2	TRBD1	TGTGCCAGCAGTCCGTGGGGACAGGGGGCCTATGGCTACACCTTC	CASSPWGQGAYGYTF
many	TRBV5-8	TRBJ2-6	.	TGTGCCAGCAGCATGGGGGGCAGGGCGGTCTCTGGGGCCAACGTCCTGACTTTC	CASSMGGRAVSGANVLTF
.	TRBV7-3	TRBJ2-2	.	TGTGCCAGCAGTCCACCTCGCGGCCTATGGGTCGGGGAGCTGTTTTTT	CASSPPRGLWVGELFF
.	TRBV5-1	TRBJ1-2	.	TGCGCCAGCAGCTTGGACCAGCCGAACTATGGCTACACCTTC	CASSLDQPNYGYTF
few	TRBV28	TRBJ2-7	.	TGTGCCAGCCTAACCCAGGGGGGGGGATACGAGCAGTACTTC	CASLTQGGGYEQYF
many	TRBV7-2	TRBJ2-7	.	TGTGCCAGCAGCAACCGGAAGGTGAAAATCTACGAGCAGTACTTC	CASSNRKVKIYEQYF
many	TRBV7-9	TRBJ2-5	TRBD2	TGTGCCAGCAGCTTAGCCCTCAGATTACCAGGACTAGCGGAGACCCAGTACTTC	CASSLALRLPGLAETQYF
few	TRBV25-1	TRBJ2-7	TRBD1	TGTGCCAGCAGTGAATATGGACAGGGATCCTACGAGCAGTACTTC	CASSEYGQGSYEQYF
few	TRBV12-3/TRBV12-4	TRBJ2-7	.	TGTGCCAGCAGTTCAGGGAACGAGCAGTACTTC	CASSSGNEQYF
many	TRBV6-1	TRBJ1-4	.	TGTGCCAGCAGTGACCCGGCCCGGGGCCATAATGAAAAACTGTTTTTT	CASSDPARGHNEKLFF
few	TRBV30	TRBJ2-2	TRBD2	TGTGCCTGGAGGGGTAGCGGGATCACCGGGGAGCTGTTTTTT	CAWRGSGITGELFF
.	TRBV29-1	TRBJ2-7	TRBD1	TGCAGCGTTGAGGGACAGACGGAAGAGCAGTACTTC	CSVEGQTEEQYF
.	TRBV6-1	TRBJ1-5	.	TGTGCCAGCAGCCTTAGGACGGCGGGAGGCAATCAGCCCCAGCATTTT	CASSLRTAGGNQPQHF
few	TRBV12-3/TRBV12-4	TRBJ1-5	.	TGTGCCAGCAGTTTAGCGGGCAGGGCTAATCAGCCCCAGCATTTT	CASSLAGRANQPQHF
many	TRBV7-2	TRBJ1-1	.	TGTGCCAGCAGCGTATACAGGTCGAACACTGAAGCTTTCTTT	CASSVYRSNTEAFF
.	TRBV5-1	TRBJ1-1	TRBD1	TGCGCCAGCAGGGGACAGGGGGCGCTTGAGAACACTGAAGCTTTCTTT	CASRGQGALENTEAFF